This passage covers 5 T cell receptor beta chains from one sample sequenced in a study of CD8+ T cells in alopecia areata. It was cDNA, reverse transcribed from extracted RNA, that served as the sequencing template. Clones were sequenced by immunoSEQ multiplex PCR, and TCRdb holds only the in-frame ones, with some missing. The table shows 95,000 to 150,000 clones, with less than 50% occurring only once. Input material: NKG2D-low CD8+ T cells sorted from blood. Receptors originate from a human donor with alopecia areata.

This clone was seen many times. The rearrangement joins TRBV5-4 to TRBJ2-2, with D perhaps TRBD1 (6 bases). The CDR3 is 17 amino acids. Per germline, CDR1 SGHNT and CDR2 YYREEE (reference sequence). V was pared by 4 bases and J by 1 base, with 17 bases between. The CDR3 DNA sequence: TGTGCCAGCAGCCAAGTAGGCGTCAGGGGGAACACCGGGGAGCTGTTTTTT. Its translation is CASSQVGVRGNTGELFF.

The gene calls are TRBV28 and TRBJ1-1, with TRBD1 matching over 8 bases. V dropped 5 bases and J dropped 0; count of bases not matched to a gene: 5. CDR3 size: 15 residues. Germline CDR1 and CDR2: MDHEN and SYDVKM. CDR3 loop: CASSQRTGMNTEAFF. The CDR3 region has the DNA TGTGCCAGCAGTCAACGGACAGGGATGAACACTGAAGCTTTCTTT.

The CDR3 DNA reads TGTGCCAGCAGTGTCGGGTCTAACGTCGAGCAGTACTTC. Protein: CASSVGSNVEQYF. The rearrangement links TRBV25-1 to TRBJ2-7, with unresolved D. The CDR3 totals 13 residues. CDR1 and CDR2 (germline): MGHDK, SYGVNS. Trimming left V 4 bases short and J 6 bases short, with 13 bases between.

V and J are TRBV5-6 and TRBJ2-7; 7 nucleotides align to TRBD1. Germline V lookup: CDR1 SGHDT, CDR2 YYEEEE. The CDR3 runs to 15 residues. V lost 4 bases, J lost 1 base, and 8 bases stayed unmatched. The CDR3: CASSATHRGSYEQYF. DNA of the CDR3: TGTGCCAGCAGCGCCACCCACAGGGGATCCTACGAGCAGTACTTC. Based on the CDR3 plus reference TRBV5-6 and TRBJ2-7, the full variable domain is DAGVTQSPTHLIKTRGQQVTLRCSPKSGHDTVSWYQQALGQGPQFIFQYYEEEERQRGNFPDRFSGHQFPNYSSELNVNALLLGDSALYLCASSATHRGSYEQYFGPGTRLTVT.

The chain links TRBV27 to TRBJ1-2, with D uncertain. CDR3 size: 13 residues. Trimming left V 0 bases short and J 6 bases short, with 8 bases between. Germline V gene sequence: CDR1 MNHEY, CDR2 SMNVEV (reference sequence). CDR3 coding DNA: TGTGCCAGCAGTTTATCTTCGGAGAATGGCTACACCTTC. Amino acid sequence: CASSLSSENGYTF.